Below are 9 T cell receptor beta chains sequenced from a single sample in a study of T cell changes during pregnancy in multiple sclerosis. Produced via immunoSEQ multiplex PCR; TCRdb's table is partial and in-frame only. The table shows some 40,000 clones, with roughly nine tenths occurring only once. The sequenced sample was CD4+ T cells from peripheral blood mononuclear cells, obtained in the first trimester of pregnancy. These receptors all come from a female donor with multiple sclerosis, enrolled in a pregnancy study.

The chain couples TRBV5-1 to TRBJ2-1, with 11 bases that match TRBD2. The CDR3 has 17 residues. CDR1 is SGHRS, CDR2 YFSETQ, per germline. Unmatched junction bases numbered 12, after V lost 0 bases and J lost 10 bases. This chain's CDR3 is CASSLGRTSGRVGEQFF. The DNA of the CDR3 is TGCGCCAGCAGCTTGGGGCGGACTAGCGGGCGGGTGGGGGAGCAGTTCTTC.

This clone was picked up one time. The chain uses TRBV2 and TRBJ2-2, with D tentatively TRBD2 (5 bases). Germline V gives CDR1 SNHLY, CDR2 FYNNEI. The CDR3 consists of 15 residues. V lost 6 bases and J 5 bases, leaving 16 bases between the germline ends. The DNA for the CDR3 is TGTGCCAGCAGCGCGGAGAGGGCGAGGACCGGGGAGCTGTTTTTT. Its protein product is CASSAERARTGELFF.

As concerns this clone: A junction end diverges from the germline sequence, so it may reflect a read error. The V and J genes are TRBV5-6 and TRBJ1-1; 7 bases fit TRBD1. Germline assignment: CDR1 SGHDT and CDR2 YYEEEE. This CDR3 has 15 amino acids. CDR3 bases: TGTGCCAGCAGCTTGGTTGGGACAGTTGATGAACCGCGTCCCTTT. Translated, it gives CASSLVGTVDEPRPF.

Worth noting for this clone: Other DNA sequences in this sample translate to the same CDR3. The chain uses TRBV6-5 and TRBJ1-1; 7 bases map to TRBD1. J was trimmed by 4 bases and V by 6 bases; bases with no gene match: 8. The CDR3 length is 14 residues. The V gene's germline CDR1 is MNHEY and CDR2 SVGAGI. CDR3 sequence (DNA): TGTGCCAGCAGGCTCGGACAGGTCGGCACTGAAGCTTTCTTT. Encoded protein: CASRLGQVGTEAFF.

The chain couples TRBV9 to TRBJ1-5; the D gene is possibly TRBD1 (6 bases). This CDR3 spans 18 amino acids. V was trimmed by 0 bases and J by 0 bases, leaving 16 bases between them. Germline V gene sequence: CDR1 SGDLS, CDR2 YYNGEE. CDR3 sequence reads: CASSVAGHSFYSNQPQHF. The CDR3, as DNA: TGTGCCAGCAGCGTAGCGGGACACAGCTTTTATAGCAATCAGCCCCAGCATTTT.

This chain connects TRBV19 to TRBJ1-5; tentative D call: TRBD1 (5 bases). Germline V CDR1 and CDR2: LNHDA, SQIVND (reference sequence). Trimming removed 2 bases at V and 5 bases at J, with 13 bases between. CDR3 length: 15 amino acids. This CDR3 reads CASSILFQGDQPQHF. Here the CDR3 DNA reads TGTGCCAGTAGTATATTATTCCAGGGTGATCAGCCCCAGCATTTT.

V usage is TRBV7-2 and J usage is TRBJ1-6, with 10 positions matching TRBD1. CDR3 length: 16 residues. Per the germline V gene, CDR1 is SGHTA and CDR2 is FQGNSA. V lost 10 bases to trimming and J lost 0 bases; unmatched junction nucleotides: 6. CDR3 nucleotide sequence: TGTGCCACCCGGGGACAGGGGAGCTCCTATAATTCACCCCTCCACTTT. This gives the protein CATRGQGSSYNSPLHF.

The chain has TRBV29-1 and TRBJ2-7; possibly TRBD2 for D (6 bases). V lost 0 bases and J lost 4, with 25 bases in between. The CDR3 is 18 amino acids. CDR1 and CDR2 from the germline V gene are SQVTM and ANQGSEA. CDR3 bases: TGCAGCGTTGAAGATCTTTATGGTAGTGCTAGCGATCGGTACGAGCAGTACTTC. Its protein product is CSVEDLYGSASDRYEQYF.

The chain uses TRBV5-4 and TRBJ2-7, with 8 nucleotides matching TRBD1. The CDR3 extends over 15 amino acids. V gave up 0 bases and J gave up 1 base; unmatched junction bases: 3. CDR1 is SGHNT, CDR2 YYREEE, per germline (reference sequence). CDR3 loop: CASSLGGTGSYEQYF. As DNA, the CDR3 is TGTGCCAGCAGCTTGGGCGGGACAGGTTCCTACGAGCAGTACTTC.